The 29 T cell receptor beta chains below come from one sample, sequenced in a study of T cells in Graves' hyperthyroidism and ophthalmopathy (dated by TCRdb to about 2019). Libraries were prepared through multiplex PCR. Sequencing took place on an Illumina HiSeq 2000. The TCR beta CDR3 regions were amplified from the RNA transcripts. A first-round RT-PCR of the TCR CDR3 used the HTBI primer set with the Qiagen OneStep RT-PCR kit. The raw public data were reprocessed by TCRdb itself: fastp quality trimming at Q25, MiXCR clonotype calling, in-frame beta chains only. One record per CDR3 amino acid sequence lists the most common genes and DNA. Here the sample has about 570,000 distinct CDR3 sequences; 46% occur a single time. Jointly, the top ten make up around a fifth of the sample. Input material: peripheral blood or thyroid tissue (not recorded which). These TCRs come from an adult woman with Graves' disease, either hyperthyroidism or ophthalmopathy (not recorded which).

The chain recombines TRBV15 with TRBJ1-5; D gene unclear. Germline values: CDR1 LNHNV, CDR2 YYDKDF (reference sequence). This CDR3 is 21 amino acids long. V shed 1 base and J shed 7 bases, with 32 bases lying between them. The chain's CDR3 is CATSRVRSYASSHGEGQPQHF. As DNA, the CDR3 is TGTGCCACCAGCAGAGTTAGGTCTTATGCCAGCAGCCACGGGGAGGGCCAGCCCCAGCATTTT.

The CDR3, as DNA: TGTGCCAGCAGCTTGCCTAGCGGGAGTAGAGATCTGTCCTACGAGCAGTACTTC. It translates to CASSLPSGSRDLSYEQYF. The rearrangement links TRBV7-9 to TRBJ2-7; 10 bases align to TRBD2. Germline trimming cut 3 bases from V and 1 base from J; bases unmatched to any gene: 12. Germline V CDR1 and CDR2: SEHNR, FQNEAQ (reference sequence). This CDR3 comprises 18 residues.

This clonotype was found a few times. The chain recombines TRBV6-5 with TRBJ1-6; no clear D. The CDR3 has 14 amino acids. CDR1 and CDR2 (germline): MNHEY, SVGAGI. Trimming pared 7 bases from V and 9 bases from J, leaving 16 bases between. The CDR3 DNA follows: TGTGCCAGCACGACTAACGGGTGGGCTTCACCCCTCCACTTT. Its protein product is CASTTNGWASPLHF.

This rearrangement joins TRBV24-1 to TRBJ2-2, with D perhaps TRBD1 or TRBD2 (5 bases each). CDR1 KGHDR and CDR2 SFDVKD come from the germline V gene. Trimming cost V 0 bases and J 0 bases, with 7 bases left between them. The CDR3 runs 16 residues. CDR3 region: CATSDLGTANTGELFF. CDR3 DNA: TGTGCCACCAGTGATTTGGGGACCGCGAACACCGGGGAGCTGTTTTTT.

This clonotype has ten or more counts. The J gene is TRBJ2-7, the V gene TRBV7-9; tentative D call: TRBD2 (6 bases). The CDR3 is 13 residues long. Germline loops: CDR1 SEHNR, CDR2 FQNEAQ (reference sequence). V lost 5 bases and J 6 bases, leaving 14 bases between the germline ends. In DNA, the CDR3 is TGTGCCAGCAGCCGGCTAGCGCTCTCCGAGCAGTACTTC. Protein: CASSRLALSEQYF.

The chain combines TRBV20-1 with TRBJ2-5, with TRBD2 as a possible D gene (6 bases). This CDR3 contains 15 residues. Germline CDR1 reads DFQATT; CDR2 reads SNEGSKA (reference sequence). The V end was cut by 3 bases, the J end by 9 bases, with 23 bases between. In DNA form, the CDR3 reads TGCAGTGCTAGCGGGGTACGGGGAGGCAATCAGCCCCAGTACTTC. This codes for CSASGVRGGNQPQYF.

In DNA form, the CDR3 reads TGTGCCACCAGTGATACGGCGGAGTACTATGGCTACACCTTC. Translated: CATSDTAEYYGYTF. The gene calls are TRBV24-1 and TRBJ1-2; D unclear. V was trimmed by 3 bases and J by 3 bases, leaving 10 bases between them. Germline lookup yields CDR1 KGHDR and CDR2 SFDVKD. The CDR3 has 14 residues.

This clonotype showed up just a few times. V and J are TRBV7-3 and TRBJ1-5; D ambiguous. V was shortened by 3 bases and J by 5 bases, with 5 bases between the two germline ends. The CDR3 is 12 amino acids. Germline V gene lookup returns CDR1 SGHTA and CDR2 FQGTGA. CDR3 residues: CASSFPHQPQHF. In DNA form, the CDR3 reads TGTGCCAGCAGCTTTCCGCATCAGCCCCAGCATTTT.

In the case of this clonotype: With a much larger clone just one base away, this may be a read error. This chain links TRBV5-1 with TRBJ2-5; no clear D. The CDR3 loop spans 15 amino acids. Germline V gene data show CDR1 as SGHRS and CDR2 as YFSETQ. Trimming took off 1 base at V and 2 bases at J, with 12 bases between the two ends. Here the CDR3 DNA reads TGCGCCAGCAGCTTGAGTATAGGCTGGCAAGAGACCCAGTACTTC. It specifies CASSLSIGWQETQYF.

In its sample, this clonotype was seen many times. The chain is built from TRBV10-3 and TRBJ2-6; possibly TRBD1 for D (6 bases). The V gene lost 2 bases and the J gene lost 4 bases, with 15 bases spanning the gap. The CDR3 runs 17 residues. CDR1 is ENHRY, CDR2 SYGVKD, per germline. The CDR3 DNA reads TGTGCCATCAGTGAGCATCCCACAGGGTCCGGGGCCAACGTCCTGACTTTC. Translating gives CAISEHPTGSGANVLTF.

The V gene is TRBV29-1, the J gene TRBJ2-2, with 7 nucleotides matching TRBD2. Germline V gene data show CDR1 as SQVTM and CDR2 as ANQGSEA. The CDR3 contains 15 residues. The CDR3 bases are TGCAGTTTTCTACGGGGGGAAGATAACACCGGGGAGCTGTTTTTT. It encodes CSFLRGEDNTGELFF.

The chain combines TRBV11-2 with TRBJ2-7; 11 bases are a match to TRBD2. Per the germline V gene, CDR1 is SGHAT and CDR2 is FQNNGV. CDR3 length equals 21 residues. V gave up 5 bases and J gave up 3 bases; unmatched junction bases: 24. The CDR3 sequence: CASSSTRFGGGGLAEGYEQYF. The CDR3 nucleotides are TGTGCCAGCAGCAGCACCCGGTTTGGAGGAGGGGGACTAGCGGAAGGCTACGAGCAGTACTTC.

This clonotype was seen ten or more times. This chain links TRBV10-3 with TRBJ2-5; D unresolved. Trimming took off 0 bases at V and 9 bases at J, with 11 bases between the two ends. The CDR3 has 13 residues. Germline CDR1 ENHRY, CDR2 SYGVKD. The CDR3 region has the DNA TGTGCCATCAGTGAGTCCAGGCCTGGGGCCCAGTACTTC. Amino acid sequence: CAISESRPGAQYF.

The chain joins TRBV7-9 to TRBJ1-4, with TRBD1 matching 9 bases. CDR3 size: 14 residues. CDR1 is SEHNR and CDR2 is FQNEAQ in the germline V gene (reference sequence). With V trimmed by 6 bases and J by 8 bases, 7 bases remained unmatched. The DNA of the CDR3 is TGTGCCAGCAGGTTGACAGGGGGTGGGGAAAAACTGTTTTTT. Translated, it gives CASRLTGGGEKLFF.

This CDR3 is CASRAGTGVDGYTF. The DNA for the CDR3 is TGTGCCAGCAGGGCCGGGACAGGGGTAGATGGCTACACCTTC. The rearrangement uses TRBV6-1 and TRBJ1-2, with TRBD1 matching over 10 bases. CDR1 MNHNS and CDR2 SASEGT come from the germline V gene. V lost 6 bases and J lost 6; bases outside the gene matches: 7. CDR3 length: 14 amino acids.

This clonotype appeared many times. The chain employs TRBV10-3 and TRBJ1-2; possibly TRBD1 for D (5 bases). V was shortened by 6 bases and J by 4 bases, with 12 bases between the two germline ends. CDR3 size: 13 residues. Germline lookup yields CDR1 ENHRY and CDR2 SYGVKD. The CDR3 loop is CAISQGVRYGYTF. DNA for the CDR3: TGTGCCATCAGCCAGGGCGTTCGCTATGGCTACACCTTC.

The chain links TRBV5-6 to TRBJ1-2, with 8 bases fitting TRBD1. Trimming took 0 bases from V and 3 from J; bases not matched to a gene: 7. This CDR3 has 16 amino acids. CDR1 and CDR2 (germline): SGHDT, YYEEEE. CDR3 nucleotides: TGTGCCAGCAGCTTGGGAGGACAGGGCAGTTACTATGGCTACACCTTC. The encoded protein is CASSLGGQGSYYGYTF. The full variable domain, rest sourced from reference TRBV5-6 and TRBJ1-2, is DAGVTQSPTHLIKTRGQQVTLRCSPKSGHDTVSWYQQALGQGPQFIFQYYEEEERQRGNFPDRFSGHQFPNYSSELNVNALLLGDSALYLCASSLGGQGSYYGYTFGSGTRLTVV.

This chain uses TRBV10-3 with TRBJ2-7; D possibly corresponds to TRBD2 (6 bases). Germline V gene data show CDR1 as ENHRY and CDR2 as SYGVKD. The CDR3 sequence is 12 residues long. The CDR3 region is CAKHGSSYEQYF. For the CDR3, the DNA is TGTGCTAAACACGGGAGCTCCTACGAGCAGTACTTC.

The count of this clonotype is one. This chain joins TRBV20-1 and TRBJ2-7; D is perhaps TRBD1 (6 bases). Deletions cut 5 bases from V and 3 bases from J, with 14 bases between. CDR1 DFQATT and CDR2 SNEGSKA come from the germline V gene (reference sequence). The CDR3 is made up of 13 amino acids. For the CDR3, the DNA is TGCAGTGCTCTCCGGGACAACCTCTACGAGCAGTACTTC. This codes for CSALRDNLYEQYF.

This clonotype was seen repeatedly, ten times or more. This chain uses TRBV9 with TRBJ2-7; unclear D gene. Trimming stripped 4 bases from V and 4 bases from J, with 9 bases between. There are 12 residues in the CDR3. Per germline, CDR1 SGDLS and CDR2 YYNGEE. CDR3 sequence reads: CASSPRFYEQYF. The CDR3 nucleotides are TGTGCCAGCAGCCCACGGTTTTACGAGCAGTACTTC. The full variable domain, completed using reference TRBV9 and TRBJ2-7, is DSGVTQTPKHLITATGQRVTLRCSPRSGDLSVYWYQQSLDQGLQFLIQYYNGEERAKGNILERFSAQQFPDLHSELNLSSLELGDSALYFCASSPRFYEQYFGPGTRLTVT.

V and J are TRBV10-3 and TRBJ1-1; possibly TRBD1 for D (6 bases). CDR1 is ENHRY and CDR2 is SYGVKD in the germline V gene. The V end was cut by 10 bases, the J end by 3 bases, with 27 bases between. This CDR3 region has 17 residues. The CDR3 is CASTLLAGGPGDTEAFF. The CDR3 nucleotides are TGTGCCAGCACTCTACTGGCCGGGGGGCCAGGGGACACTGAAGCTTTCTTT.

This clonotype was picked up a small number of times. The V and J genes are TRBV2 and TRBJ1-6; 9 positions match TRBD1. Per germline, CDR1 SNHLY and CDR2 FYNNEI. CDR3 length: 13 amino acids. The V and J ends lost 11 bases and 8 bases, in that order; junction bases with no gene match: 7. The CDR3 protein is CAGHRDRDSPLHF. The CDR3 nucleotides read TGTGCCGGACACCGGGACAGGGATTCACCCCTCCACTTT.

The CDR3: CASSDVQGFSGANVLTF. The CDR3 DNA sequence: TGTGCCAGCAGTGATGTGCAGGGATTCTCTGGGGCCAACGTCCTGACTTTC. The gene calls are TRBV2 and TRBJ2-6; D possibly corresponds to TRBD1 (5 bases). The germline V gene has CDR1 SNHLY and CDR2 FYNNEI. CDR3 size: 17 residues. The V end was cut by 3 bases, the J end by 0 bases, with 12 bases between. The variable domain in full, with the rest retrieved from reference TRBV2 and TRBJ2-6, is EPEVTQTPSHQVTQMGQEVILRCVPISNHLYFYWYRQILGQKVEFLVSFYNNEISEKSEIFDDQFSVERPDGSNFTLKIRSTKLEDSAMYFCASSDVQGFSGANVLTFGAGSRLTVL.

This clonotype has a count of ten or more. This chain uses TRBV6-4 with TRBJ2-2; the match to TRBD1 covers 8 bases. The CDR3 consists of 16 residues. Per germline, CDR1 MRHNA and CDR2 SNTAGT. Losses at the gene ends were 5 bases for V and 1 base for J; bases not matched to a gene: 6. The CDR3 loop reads CASSKGQAMNTGELFF. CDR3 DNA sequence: TGTGCCAGCAGTAAGGGACAGGCTATGAACACCGGGGAGCTGTTTTTT.

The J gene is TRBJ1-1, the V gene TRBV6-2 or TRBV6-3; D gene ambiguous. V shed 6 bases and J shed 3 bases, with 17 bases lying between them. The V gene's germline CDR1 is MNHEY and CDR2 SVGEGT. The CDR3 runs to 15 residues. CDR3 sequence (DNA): TGTGCCAGCAGGCTTCATCCGAGGAGGGACACTGAAGCTTTCTTT. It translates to CASRLHPRRDTEAFF.

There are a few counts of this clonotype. The CDR3 DNA sequence: TGTGCCAGCAGTGACTTAGCGGGACCCACCGGGGAGCTGTTTTTT. This translates into CASSDLAGPTGELFF. V is TRBV12-3 or TRBV12-4 and J is TRBJ2-2, with TRBD2 identical over 8 bases. The CDR3 spans 15 residues. V dropped 5 bases and J dropped 4; count of bases not matched to a gene: 6.

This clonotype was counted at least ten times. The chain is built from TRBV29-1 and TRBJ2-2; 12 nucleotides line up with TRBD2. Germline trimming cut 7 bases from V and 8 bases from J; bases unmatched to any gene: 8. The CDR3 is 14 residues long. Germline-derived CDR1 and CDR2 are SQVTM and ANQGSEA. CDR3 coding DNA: TGCAGCGCCTTCTTCGGACTAGCGGGAGGGGAGCTGTTTTTT. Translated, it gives CSAFFGLAGGELFF.

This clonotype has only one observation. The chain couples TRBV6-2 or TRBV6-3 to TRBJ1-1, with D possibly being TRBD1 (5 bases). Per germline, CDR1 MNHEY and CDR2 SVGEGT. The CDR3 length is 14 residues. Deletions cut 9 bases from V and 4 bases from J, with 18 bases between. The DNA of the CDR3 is TGTGCCAGTAAGCTACAGGAAGGAAGCACTGAAGCTTTCTTT. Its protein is CASKLQEGSTEAFF.

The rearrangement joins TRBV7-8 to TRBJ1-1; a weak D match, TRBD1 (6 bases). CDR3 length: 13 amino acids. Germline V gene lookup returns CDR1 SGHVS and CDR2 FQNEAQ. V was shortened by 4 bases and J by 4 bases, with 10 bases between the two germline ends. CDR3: CASSSTGSTEAFF. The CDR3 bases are TGTGCCAGCAGCTCTACAGGGTCCACTGAAGCTTTCTTT. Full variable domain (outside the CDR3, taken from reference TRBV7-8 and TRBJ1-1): GAGVSQSPRYKVAKRGQDVALRCDPISGHVSLFWYQQALGQGPEFLTYFQNEAQLDKSGLPSDRFFAERPEGSVSTLKIQRTQQEDSAVYLCASSSTGSTEAFFGQGTRLTVV.